The 2 T cell receptor beta chains in this list originate from one sample, sequenced in a study of CD8 T cells in ankylosing spondylitis. Broader study findings: Seemingly distinctive of ankylosing spondylitis blood was a TCR beta motif formed by eight highly homologous variants.

TCRdb fed the 5' RACE reads into MiXCR, producing one record per CDR3 protein. The sample carries approximately 440,000 distinct CDR3 sequences, 15% to 20% recorded once. No antigens are known for them. Sequences were obtained from blood, either unsorted or a sorted T cell fraction (not recorded which). The receptors derive from a male donor with ankylosing spondylitis.

This clonotype appeared a few times. The gene calls are TRBV5-1 and TRBJ1-1, with 7 positions matching TRBD1. Germline V lookup: CDR1 SGHRS, CDR2 YFSETQ. V lost 2 bases, J lost 0 bases, and 7 bases stayed unmatched. The CDR3 length is 16 residues. In DNA, the CDR3 is TGCGCCAGCAGCTTTCGACAGGGTGGCTTGAACACTGAAGCTTTCTTT. Its translation: CASSFRQGGLNTEAFF. Supplemented by reference TRBV5-1 and TRBJ1-1, the full variable domain reads KAGVTQTPRYLIKTRGQQVTLSCSPISGHRSVSWYQQTPGQGLQFLFEYFSETQRNKGNFPGRFSGRQFSNSRSEMNVSTLELGDSALYLCASSFRQGGLNTEAFFGQGTRLTVV.

This clonotype came up a few times. The chain uses TRBV20-1 and TRBJ2-2, with no clear D. CDR3 size: 13 residues. V gave up 4 bases and J gave up 4 bases, with 10 bases separating them. Germline CDR1 DFQATT, CDR2 SNEGSKA (reference sequence). The CDR3 DNA follows: TGCAGTGCTAAAGTGGCTACCACCGGGGAGCTGTTTTTT. Protein sequence: CSAKVATTGELFF.